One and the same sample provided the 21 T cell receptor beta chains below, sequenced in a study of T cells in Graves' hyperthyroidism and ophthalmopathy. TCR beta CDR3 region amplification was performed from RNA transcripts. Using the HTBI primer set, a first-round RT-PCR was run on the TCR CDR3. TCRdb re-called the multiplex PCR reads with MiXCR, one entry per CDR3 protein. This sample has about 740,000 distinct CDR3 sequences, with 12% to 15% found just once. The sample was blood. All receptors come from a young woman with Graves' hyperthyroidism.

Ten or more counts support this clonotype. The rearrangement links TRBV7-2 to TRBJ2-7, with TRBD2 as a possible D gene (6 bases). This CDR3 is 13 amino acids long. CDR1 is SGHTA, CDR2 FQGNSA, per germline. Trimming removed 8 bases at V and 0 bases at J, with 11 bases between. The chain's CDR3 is CASGTLSSYEQYF. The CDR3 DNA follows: TGTGCCAGCGGGACTCTGAGCTCCTACGAGCAGTACTTC.

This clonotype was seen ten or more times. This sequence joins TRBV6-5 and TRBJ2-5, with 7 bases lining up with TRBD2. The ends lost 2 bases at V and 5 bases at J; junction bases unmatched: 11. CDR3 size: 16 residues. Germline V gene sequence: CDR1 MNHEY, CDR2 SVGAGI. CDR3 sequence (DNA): TGTGCCAGCAGTTACACCTCGCCTAGCGGTTCGGAGACCCAGTACTTC. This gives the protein CASSYTSPSGSETQYF.

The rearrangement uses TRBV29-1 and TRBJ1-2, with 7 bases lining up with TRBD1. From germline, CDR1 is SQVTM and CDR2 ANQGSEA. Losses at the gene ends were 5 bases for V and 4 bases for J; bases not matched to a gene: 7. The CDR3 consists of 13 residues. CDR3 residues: CSVLGRGVYGYTF. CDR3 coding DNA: TGCAGCGTTCTAGGCAGGGGGGTCTATGGCTACACCTTC.

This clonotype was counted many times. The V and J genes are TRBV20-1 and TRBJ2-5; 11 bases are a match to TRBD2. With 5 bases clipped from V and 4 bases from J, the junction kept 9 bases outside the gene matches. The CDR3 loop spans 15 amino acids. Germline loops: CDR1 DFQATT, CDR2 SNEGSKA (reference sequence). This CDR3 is CSAGDSGRAGETQYF. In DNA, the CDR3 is TGCAGTGCTGGGGATAGCGGGAGGGCCGGAGAGACCCAGTACTTC.

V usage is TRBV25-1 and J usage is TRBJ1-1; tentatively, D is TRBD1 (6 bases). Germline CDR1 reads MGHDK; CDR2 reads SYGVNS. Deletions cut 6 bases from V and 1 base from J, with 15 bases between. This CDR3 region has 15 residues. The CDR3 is CASSPLGGQNTEAFF. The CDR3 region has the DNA TGTGCCAGCAGCCCCCTCGGGGGACAGAACACTGAAGCTTTCTTT.

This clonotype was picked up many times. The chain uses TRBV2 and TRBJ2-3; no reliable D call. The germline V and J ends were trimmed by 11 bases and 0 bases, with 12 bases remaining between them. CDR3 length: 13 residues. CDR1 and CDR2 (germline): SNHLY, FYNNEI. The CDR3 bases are TGTGCCGCGATACTATCTAGCACAGATACGCAGTATTTT. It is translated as CAAILSSTDTQYF. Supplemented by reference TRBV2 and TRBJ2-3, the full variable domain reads EPEVTQTPSHQVTQMGQEVILRCVPISNHLYFYWYRQILGQKVEFLVSFYNNEISEKSEIFDDQFSVERPDGSNFTLKIRSTKLEDSAMYFCAAILSSTDTQYFGPGTRLTVL.

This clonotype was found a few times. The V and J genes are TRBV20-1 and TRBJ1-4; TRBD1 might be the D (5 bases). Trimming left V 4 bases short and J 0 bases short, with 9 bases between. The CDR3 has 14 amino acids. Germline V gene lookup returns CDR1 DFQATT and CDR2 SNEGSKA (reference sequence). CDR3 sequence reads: CSANRHATNEKLFF. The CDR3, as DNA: TGCAGTGCTAACAGGCATGCAACTAATGAAAAACTGTTTTTT.

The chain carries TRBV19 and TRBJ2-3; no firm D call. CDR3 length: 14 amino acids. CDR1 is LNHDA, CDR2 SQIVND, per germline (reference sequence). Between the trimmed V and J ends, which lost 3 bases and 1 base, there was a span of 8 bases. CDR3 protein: CASSMNGGTDTQYF. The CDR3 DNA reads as TGTGCCAGTAGTATGAACGGAGGCACAGATACGCAGTATTTT.

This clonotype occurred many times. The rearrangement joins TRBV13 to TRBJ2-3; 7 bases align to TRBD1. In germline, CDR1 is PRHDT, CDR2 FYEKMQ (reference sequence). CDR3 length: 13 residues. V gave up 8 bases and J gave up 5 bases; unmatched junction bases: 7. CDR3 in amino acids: CASRRQGEDTQYF. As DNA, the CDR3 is TGTGCCAGCCGAAGACAGGGTGAAGATACGCAGTATTTT.

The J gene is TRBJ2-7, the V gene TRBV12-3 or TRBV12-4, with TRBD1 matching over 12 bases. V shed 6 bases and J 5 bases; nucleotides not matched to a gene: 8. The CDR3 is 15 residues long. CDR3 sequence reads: CASRDRDRGRHEQYF. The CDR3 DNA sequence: TGTGCCAGCAGGGACCGGGACAGGGGGCGGCACGAGCAGTACTTC.

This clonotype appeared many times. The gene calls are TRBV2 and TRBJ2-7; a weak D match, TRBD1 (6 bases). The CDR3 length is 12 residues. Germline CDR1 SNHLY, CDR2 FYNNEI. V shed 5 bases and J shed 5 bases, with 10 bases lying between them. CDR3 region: CASSIQGNEQYF. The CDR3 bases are TGTGCCAGCAGTATTCAGGGGAACGAGCAGTACTTC.

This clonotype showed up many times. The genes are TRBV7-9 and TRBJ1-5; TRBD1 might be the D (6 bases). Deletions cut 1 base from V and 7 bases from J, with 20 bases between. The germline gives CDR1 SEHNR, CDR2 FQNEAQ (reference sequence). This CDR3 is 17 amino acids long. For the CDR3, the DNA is TGTGCCAGCAGCTTAGATTCTTTTGGGGGGCAAAGACAGCCCCAGCATTTT. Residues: CASSLDSFGGQRQPQHF.

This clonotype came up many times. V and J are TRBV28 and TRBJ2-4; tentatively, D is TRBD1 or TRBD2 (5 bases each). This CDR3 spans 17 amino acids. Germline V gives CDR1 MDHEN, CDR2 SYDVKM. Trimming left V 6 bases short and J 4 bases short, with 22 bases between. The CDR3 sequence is CASRPAFPGTVKNIQYF. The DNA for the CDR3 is TGTGCCAGCAGACCCGCCTTTCCCGGGACGGTAAAAAACATTCAGTACTTC.

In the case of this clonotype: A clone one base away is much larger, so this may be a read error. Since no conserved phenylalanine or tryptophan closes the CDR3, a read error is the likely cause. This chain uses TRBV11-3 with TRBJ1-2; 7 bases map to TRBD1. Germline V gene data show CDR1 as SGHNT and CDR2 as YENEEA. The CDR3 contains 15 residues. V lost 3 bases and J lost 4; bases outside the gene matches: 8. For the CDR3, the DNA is TGTGCCAGCAGCTTGGCTGACAGGGTTACCTATGGCTACACCCTC. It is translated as CASSLADRVTYGYTL.

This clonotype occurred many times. In nucleotides, the CDR3 is TGTGCCAGCAGTCCTGGGACTAGCGGCCTCTCCTACAATGAGCAGTTCTTC. This gives the protein CASSPGTSGLSYNEQFF. The rearrangement uses TRBV6-2 or TRBV6-3 and TRBJ2-1; TRBD2 agrees at 11 bases. CDR1 MNHEY and CDR2 SVGEGT come from the germline V gene. The CDR3 contains 17 residues. V was clipped by 5 bases and J by 0 bases; unmatched bases: 6.

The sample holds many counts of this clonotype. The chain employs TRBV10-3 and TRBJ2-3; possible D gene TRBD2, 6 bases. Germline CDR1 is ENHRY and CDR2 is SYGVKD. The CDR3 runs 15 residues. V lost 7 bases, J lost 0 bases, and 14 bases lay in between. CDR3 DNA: TGTGCCATCATGCTAGGGGAGGCTAGCACAGATACGCAGTATTTT. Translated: CAIMLGEASTDTQYF.

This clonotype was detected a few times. The CDR3 nucleotides are TGTGCCAGCAGCCCCCCTCCCCACAATGAGCAGTTCTTC. Translation: CASSPPPHNEQFF. The chain carries TRBV11-2 and TRBJ2-1; no firm D call. Germline V gene sequence: CDR1 SGHAT, CDR2 FQNNGV. The ends were cut back, 5 bases at V and 5 bases at J, with 10 bases in the middle. The CDR3 has 13 residues.

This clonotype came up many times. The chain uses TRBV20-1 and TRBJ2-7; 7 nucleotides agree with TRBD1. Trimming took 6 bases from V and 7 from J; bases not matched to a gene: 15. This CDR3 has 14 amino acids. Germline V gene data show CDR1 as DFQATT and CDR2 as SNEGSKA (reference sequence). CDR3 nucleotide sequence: TGCAGTGCCCAAAGGGGGCCCGACGTCGGGGAGCAGTACTTC. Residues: CSAQRGPDVGEQYF.

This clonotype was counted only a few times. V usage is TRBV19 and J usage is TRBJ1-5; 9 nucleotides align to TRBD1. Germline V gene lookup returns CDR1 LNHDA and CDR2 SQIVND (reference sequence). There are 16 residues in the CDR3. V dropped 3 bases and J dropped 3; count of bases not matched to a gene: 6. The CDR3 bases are TGTGCCAGTAGTATGGCGACAGGGGGTTTCAATCAGCCCCAGCATTTT. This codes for CASSMATGGFNQPQHF.

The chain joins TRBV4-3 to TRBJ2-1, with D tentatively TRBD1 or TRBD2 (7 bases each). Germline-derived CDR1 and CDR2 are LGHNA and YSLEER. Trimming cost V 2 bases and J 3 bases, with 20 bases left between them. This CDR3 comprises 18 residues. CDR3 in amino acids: CASSQFGGGGDFYNEQFF. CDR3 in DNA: TGCGCCAGCAGCCAATTCGGGGGAGGGGGCGACTTCTACAATGAGCAGTTCTTC.

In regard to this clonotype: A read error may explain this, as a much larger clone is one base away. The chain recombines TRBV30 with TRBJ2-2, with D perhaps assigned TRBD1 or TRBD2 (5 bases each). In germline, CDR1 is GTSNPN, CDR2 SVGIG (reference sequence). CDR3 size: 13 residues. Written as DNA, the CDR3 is TGTGCCTGGAGAACTAGTGGGACCGGGGAGATGTTTTTT. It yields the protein CAWRTSGTGEMFF.